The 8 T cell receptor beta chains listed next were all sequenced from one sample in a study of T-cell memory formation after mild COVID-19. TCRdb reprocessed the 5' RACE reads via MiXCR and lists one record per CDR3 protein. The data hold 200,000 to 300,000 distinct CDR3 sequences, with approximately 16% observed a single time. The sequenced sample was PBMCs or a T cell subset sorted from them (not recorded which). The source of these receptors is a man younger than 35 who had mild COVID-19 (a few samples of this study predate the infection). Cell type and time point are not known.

The CDR3: CASSQQGPRETQYF. CDR3 DNA: TGTGCCAGCAGTCAACAGGGGCCCAGAGAGACCCAGTACTTC. This chain joins TRBV7-9 and TRBJ2-5; TRBD1 matches 7 bases. The CDR3 is 14 amino acids. Trimming at V came to 6 bases and at J to 4 bases, leaving 8 bases not matched to a gene. Germline loops: CDR1 SEHNR, CDR2 FQNEAQ (reference sequence).

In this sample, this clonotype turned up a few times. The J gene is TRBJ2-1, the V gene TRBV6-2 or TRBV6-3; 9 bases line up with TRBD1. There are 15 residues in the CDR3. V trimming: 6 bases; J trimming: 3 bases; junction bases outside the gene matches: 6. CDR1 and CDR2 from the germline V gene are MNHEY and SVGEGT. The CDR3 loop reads CASRQGQGLYNEQFF. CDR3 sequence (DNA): TGTGCCAGCAGGCAGGGACAGGGCCTCTACAATGAGCAGTTCTTC.

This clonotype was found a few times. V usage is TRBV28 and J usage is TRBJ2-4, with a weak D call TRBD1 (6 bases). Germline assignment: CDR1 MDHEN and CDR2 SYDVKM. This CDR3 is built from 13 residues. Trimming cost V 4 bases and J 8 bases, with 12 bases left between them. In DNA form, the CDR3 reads TGTGCCAGCAGTTCAGGGGACGGGGACATTCAGTACTTC. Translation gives CASSSGDGDIQYF. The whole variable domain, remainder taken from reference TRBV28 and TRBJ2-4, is DVKVTQSSRYLVKRTGEKVFLECVQDMDHENMFWYRQDPGLGLRLIYFSYDVKMKEKGDIPEGYSVSREKKERFSLILESASTNQTSMYLCASSSGDGDIQYFGAGTRLSVL.

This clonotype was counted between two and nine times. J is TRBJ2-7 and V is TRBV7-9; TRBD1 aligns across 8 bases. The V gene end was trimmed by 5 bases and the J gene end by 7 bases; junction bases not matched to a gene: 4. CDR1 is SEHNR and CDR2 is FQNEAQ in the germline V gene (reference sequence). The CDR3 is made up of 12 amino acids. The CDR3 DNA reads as TGTGCCAGCAGCGTACAGGGGGAAGAGCAGTACGTC. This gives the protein CASSVQGEEQYV.

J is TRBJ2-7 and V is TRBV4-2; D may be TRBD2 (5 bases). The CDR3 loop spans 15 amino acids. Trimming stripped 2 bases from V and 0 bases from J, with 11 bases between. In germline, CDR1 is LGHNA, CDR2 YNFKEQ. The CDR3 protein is CASSQMERVSYEQYF. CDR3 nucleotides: TGTGCCAGCAGCCAAATGGAGAGGGTCTCCTACGAGCAGTACTTC.

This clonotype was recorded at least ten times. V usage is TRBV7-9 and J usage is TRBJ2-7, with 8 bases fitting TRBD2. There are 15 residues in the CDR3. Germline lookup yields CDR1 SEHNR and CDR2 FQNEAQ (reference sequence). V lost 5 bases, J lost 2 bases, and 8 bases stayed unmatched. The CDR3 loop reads CASSPTGGAAYEQYF. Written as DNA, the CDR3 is TGTGCCAGCAGCCCTACCGGGGGGGCCGCCTACGAGCAGTACTTC.

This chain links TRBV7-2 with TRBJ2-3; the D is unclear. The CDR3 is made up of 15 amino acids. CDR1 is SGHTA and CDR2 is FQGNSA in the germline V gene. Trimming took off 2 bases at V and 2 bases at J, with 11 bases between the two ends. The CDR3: CASSLLSWPTDTQYF. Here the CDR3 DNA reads TGTGCCAGCAGCTTACTTTCTTGGCCCACAGATACGCAGTATTTT.

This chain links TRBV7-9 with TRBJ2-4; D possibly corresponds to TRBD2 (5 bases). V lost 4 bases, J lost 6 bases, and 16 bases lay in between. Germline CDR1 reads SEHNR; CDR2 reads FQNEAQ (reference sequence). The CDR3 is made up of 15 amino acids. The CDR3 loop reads CASSSPLRAPNIQYF. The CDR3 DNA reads TGTGCCAGCAGCTCCCCTTTGCGGGCGCCAAACATTCAGTACTTC.